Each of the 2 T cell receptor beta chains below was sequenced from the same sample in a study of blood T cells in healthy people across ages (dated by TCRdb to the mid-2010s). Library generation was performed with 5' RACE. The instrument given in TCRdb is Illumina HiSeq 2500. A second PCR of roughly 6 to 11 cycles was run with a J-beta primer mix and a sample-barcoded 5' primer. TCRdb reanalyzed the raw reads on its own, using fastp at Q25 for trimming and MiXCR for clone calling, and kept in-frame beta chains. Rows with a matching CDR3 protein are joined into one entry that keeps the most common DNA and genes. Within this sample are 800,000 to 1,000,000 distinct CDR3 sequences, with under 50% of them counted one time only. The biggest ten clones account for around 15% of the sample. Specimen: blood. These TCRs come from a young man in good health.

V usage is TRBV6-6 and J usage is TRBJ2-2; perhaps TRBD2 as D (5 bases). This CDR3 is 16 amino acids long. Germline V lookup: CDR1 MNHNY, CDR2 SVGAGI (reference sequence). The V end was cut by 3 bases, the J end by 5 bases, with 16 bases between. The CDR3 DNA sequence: TGTGCCAGCAGTTATACCGGACTCATTGGGACCGGGGAGCTGTTTTTT. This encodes CASSYTGLIGTGELFF.

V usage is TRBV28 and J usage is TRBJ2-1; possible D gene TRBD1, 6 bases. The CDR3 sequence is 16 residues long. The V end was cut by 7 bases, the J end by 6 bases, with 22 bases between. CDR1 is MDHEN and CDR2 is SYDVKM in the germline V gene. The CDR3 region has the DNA TGTGCCAGCACTCTGACAGGACTTAACCGAGGCAATGAGCAGTTCTTC. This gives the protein CASTLTGLNRGNEQFF.